The clone carrying this T cell receptor beta chain was counted once. Followed over time, Seattle patients had been enrolled while infection was active. This sample is part of a study of blood T cell repertoires in COVID-19. As for the study in general: Sites across the United States, Italy and Spain contributed samples from acute and convalescent COVID-19. PBMCs, B-cell-depleted T cells, or T cells provided the cDNA or gDNA that made up the material.

The CDR3 totals 13 residues. Germline V gene lookup returns CDR1 GTSNPN and CDR2 SVGIG (reference sequence). V shed 1 base and J 5 bases; nucleotides not matched to a gene: 2. Original processing notes: Reference gene primer amplification gave estimated nucleated cell counts. The repertoire was sequenced with immunoSEQ multiplex PCR; TCRdb's copy has only in-frame clones and lacks some. V, J and clone size derive from that table, while D and trimming were established from the DNA sequence. The table shows roughly 260,000 clones, with about 90% occurring only once. What was sequenced was peripheral blood. The TCR sequence derives from a woman aged 30 to 39 with COVID-19, enrolled during active disease. The chain uses TRBV30 and TRBJ2-1; 7 positions agree with TRBD2. The CDR3 DNA follows: TGTGCCTGGAGTGAGGGACTAAACAATGAGCAGTTCTTC. It is translated as CAWSEGLNNEQFF.